The clone carrying this TCR beta chain came up a few times. Its antigen is not known. J was trimmed by 5 bases and V by 6 bases; bases with no gene match: 11. Germline assignment: CDR1 ENHRY and CDR2 SYGVKD. CDR3 length: 15 residues. These data come from a study of cytomegalovirus exposure and HLA in healthy donors. About the study: Most genotyped donors, roughly 83% of 350 to 500, had Caucasian-associated genetic ancestry. Study-level results: TCR beta sequences numbering roughly 16,000 were associated with HLA alleles at 0.05 false discovery rate in a later analysis.

The primer mix had 60 Vbeta and 13 Jbeta primers. Sequenced by immunoSEQ multiplex PCR; TCRdb stores in-frame clones only, minus some. The sample has about 130,000 clones, 74% seen once; the top ten hold approximately 3.8%. The rearrangement joins TRBV10-3 to TRBJ1-1; 8 bases align to TRBD1. The source material was PBMCs. The receptor was isolated from a middle-aged man in good health and CMV-seropositive. CDR3 sequence: CAIRDSTGAKTEAFF. The CDR3 DNA reads as TGTGCCATCAGAGATTCGACAGGGGCAAAAACTGAAGCTTTCTTT.